Below, 2 T cell receptor beta chains from the same sample are listed, as sequenced in a study of identical twins (dated by TCRdb to the mid-2010s). Receptor libraries were prepared by 5' RACE. Data came from an Illumina HiSeq 2000. Using fastp trimming at Q25 and MiXCR clonotype assembly, TCRdb reanalyzed the public sequencing data and kept in-frame beta chains. Rows with a matching CDR3 protein are joined into one entry that keeps the most common DNA and genes. Within this sample are 690,000 or so distinct CDR3 sequences, with roughly 8% of them counted one time only. The ten largest clones take up 0.85% to 1% of the sample. This sample also appeared in a second study, on yellow fever vaccine responses in identical twins.

The specimen was PBMCs. The source is a young woman in good health.

V gene TRBV29-1 combines with J gene TRBJ2-5; D gene ambiguous. CDR3 length: 13 amino acids. V was pared by 5 bases and J by 0 bases, with 10 bases between. Germline V lookup: CDR1 SQVTM, CDR2 ANQGSEA. DNA of the CDR3: TGCAGCGTTAAAACGTGGAACCAAGAGACCCAGTACTTC. Its translation is CSVKTWNQETQYF.

CDR3 DNA sequence: TGCGCCAGCAGCACGCGAGTGACTAGCACAGATACGCAGTATTTT. This encodes CASSTRVTSTDTQYF. The chain uses TRBV5-1 and TRBJ2-3, with D unclear. V lost 4 bases to trimming and J lost 0 bases, with 12 bases between them. The CDR3 spans 15 residues. Germline lookup yields CDR1 SGHRS and CDR2 YFSETQ.